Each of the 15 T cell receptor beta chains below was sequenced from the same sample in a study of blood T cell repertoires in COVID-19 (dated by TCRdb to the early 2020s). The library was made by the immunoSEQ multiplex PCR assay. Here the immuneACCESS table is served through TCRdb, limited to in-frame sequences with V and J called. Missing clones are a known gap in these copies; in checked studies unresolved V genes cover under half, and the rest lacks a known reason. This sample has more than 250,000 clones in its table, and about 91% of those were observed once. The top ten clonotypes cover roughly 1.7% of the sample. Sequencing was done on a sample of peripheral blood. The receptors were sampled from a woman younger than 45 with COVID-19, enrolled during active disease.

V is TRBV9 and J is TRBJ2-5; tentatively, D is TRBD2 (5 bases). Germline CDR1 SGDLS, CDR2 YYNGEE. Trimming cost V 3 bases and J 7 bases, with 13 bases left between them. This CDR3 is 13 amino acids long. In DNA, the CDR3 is TGTGCCAGCAGCGGAGGACTTGCCGGGACCCAGTACTTC. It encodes CASSGGLAGTQYF.

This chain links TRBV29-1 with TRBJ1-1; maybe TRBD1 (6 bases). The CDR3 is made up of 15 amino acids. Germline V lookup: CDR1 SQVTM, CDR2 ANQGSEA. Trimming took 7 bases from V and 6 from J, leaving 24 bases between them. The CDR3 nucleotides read TGCAGCGCTGATGAGGGGGAATTGGCCCTGCCTGAAGCTTTCTTT. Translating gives CSADEGELALPEAFF.

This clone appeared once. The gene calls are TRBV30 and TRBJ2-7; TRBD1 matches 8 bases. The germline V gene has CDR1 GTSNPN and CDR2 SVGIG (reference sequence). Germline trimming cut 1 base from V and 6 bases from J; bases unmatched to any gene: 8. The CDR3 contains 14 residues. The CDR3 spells CAWSELQGDSEQYF. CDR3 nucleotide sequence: TGTGCCTGGAGTGAGTTACAGGGGGACTCCGAGCAGTACTTC. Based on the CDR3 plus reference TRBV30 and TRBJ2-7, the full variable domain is SQTIHQWPATLVQPVGSPLSLECTVEGTSNPNLYWYRQAAGRGLQLLFYSVGIGQISSEVPQNLSASRPQDRQFILSSKKLLLSDSGFYLCAWSELQGDSEQYFGPGTRLTVT.

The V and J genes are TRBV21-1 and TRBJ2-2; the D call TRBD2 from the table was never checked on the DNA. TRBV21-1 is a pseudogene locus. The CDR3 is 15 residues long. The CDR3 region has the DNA TGTGCCAGTACTAGCGGGGGACCGAACACCGGGGAGCTGTTTTTT. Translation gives CASTSGGPNTGELFF.

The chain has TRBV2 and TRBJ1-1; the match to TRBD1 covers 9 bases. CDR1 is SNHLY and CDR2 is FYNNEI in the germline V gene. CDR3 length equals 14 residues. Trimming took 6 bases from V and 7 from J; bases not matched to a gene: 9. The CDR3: CASSATGGLVEAFF. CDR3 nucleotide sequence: TGTGCCAGCAGCGCCACAGGGGGCTTAGTTGAAGCTTTCTTT.

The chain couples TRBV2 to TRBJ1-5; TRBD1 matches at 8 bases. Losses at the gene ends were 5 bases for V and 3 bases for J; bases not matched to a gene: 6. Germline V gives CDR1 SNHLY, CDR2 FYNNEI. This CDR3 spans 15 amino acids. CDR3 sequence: CASSSDRGYNQPQHF. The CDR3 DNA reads TGTGCCAGCAGTTCCGACAGGGGCTACAATCAGCCCCAGCATTTT.

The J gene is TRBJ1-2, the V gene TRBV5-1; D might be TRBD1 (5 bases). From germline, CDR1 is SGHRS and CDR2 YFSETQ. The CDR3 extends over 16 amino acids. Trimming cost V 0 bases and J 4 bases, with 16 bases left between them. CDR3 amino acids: CASSLVTGAYGYGYTF. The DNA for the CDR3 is TGCGCCAGCAGCTTGGTTACAGGCGCTTACGGCTATGGCTACACCTTC.

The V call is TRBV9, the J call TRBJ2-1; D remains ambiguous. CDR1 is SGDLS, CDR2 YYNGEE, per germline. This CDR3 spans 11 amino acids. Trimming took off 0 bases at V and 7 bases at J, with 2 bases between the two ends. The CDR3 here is CASSVANEQFF. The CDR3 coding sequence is TGTGCCAGCAGCGTAGCTAATGAGCAGTTCTTC.

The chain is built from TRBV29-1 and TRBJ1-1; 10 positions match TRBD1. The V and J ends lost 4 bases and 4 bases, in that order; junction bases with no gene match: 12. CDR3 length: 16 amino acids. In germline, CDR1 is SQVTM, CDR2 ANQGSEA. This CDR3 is CSVVSPQDRGSTEAFF. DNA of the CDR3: TGCAGCGTTGTATCCCCTCAGGACAGGGGGTCCACTGAAGCTTTCTTT.

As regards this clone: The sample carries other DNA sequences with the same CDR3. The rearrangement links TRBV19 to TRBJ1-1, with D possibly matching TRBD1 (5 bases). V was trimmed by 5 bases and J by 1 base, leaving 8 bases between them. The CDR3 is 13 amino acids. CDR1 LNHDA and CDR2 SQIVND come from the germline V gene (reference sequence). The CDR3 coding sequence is TGTGCCAGTAGTCGGGGGGGGAACACTGAAGCTTTCTTT. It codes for CASSRGGNTEAFF.

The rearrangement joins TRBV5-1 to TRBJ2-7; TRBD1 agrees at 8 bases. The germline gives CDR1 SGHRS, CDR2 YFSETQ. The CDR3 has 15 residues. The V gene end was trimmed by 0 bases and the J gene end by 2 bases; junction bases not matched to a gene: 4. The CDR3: CASSLAGTGAYEQYF. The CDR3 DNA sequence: TGCGCCAGCAGCTTGGCTGGGACAGGAGCCTACGAGCAGTACTTC.

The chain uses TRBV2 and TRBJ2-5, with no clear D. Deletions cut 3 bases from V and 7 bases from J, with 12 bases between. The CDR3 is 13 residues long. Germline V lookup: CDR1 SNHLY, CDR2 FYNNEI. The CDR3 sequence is CASSDSRRGTQYF. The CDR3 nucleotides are TGTGCCAGCAGTGACTCCAGAAGAGGGACCCAGTACTTC.

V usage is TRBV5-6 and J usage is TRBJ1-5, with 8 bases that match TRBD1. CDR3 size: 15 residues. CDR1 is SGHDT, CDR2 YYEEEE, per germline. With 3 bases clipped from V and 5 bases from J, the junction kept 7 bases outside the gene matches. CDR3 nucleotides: TGTGCCAGCAGCTCGGACAGGGTTCGGGATCAGCCCCAGCATTTT. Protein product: CASSSDRVRDQPQHF.

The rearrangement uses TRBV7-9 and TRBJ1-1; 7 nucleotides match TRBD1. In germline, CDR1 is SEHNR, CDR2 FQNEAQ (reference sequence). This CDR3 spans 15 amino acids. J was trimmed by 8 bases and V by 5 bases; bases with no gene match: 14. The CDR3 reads CASSTTGQGGLEAFF. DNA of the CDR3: TGTGCCAGCAGCACGACAGGGCAAGGGGGACTCGAAGCTTTCTTT.

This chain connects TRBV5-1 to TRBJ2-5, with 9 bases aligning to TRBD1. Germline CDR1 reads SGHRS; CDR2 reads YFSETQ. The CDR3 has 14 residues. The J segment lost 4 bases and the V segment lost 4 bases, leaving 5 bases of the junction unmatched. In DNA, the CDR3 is TGCGCCAGCAGCCCAGCGGGACAGGGAGAGACCCAGTACTTC. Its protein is CASSPAGQGETQYF. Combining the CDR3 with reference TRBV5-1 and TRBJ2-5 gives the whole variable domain KAGVTQTPRYLIKTRGQQVTLSCSPISGHRSVSWYQQTPGQGLQFLFEYFSETQRNKGNFPGRFSGRQFSNSRSEMNVSTLELGDSALYLCASSPAGQGETQYFGPGTRLLVL.